These 15 T cell receptor beta chains were sequenced from one sample in a study of CD8 T cells in Susac syndrome. It was with random hexamers that roughly 0.45 to 1 ug RNA was reverse transcribed. TCRdb re-called the immunoSEQ multiplex PCR reads through MiXCR, storing one row per CDR3 protein. The top ten hold about 0.07% of the sample, which has around 280,000 distinct CDR3 sequences, 92% seen once. Sequenced sample: CD4+ T cells from PBMCs. These receptors were collected from a human donor with multiple sclerosis.

This chain links TRBV7-9 with TRBJ2-1, with D perhaps given as TRBD1 or TRBD2 (5 bases each). This CDR3 region has 14 residues. Trimming stripped 5 bases from V and 7 bases from J, with 15 bases between. Germline lookup yields CDR1 SEHNR and CDR2 FQNEAQ (reference sequence). Here the CDR3 reads CASSTGLVGNEQFF. For the CDR3, the DNA is TGTGCCAGCAGCACAGGACTGGTGGGAAATGAGCAGTTCTTC.

The chain carries TRBV6-2 or TRBV6-3 and TRBJ2-1; TRBD1 matches at 10 bases. The CDR3 extends over 14 amino acids. V lost 2 bases to trimming and J lost 10 bases; unmatched junction nucleotides: 5. Germline assignment: CDR1 MNHEY and CDR2 SVGEGT. CDR3 amino acids: CASSYRDRGKEQFF. The CDR3, as DNA: TGTGCCAGCAGTTACAGGGACAGGGGAAAGGAGCAGTTCTTC.

The V call is TRBV23-1, the J call TRBJ2-2; 7 nucleotides align to TRBD2. TRBV23-1 is an ORF, with its function uncertain. This CDR3 has 11 residues. V lost 5 bases to trimming and J lost 11 bases; unmatched junction nucleotides: 2. In DNA, the CDR3 is TGCGCCAGCAGTAGCGGGGTTGAGCTGTTTTTT. It translates to CASSSGVELFF.

The rearrangement uses TRBV5-4 and TRBJ2-5, with D tentatively TRBD1 or TRBD2 (5 bases each). The CDR3 extends over 15 amino acids. The germline gives CDR1 SGHNT, CDR2 YYREEE (reference sequence). V was cut by 3 bases and J by 2 bases, with 14 bases left in between. CDR3 in amino acids: CASSWGSSTQETQYF. In DNA form, the CDR3 reads TGTGCCAGCAGCTGGGGGTCTAGCACTCAAGAGACCCAGTACTTC. The full variable domain, rest sourced from reference TRBV5-4 and TRBJ2-5, is ETGVTQSPTHLIKTRGQQVTLRCSSQSGHNTVSWYQQALGQGPQFIFQYYREEENGRGNFPPRFSGLQFPNYSSELNVNALELDDSALYLCASSWGSSTQETQYFGPGTRLLVL.

The V and J genes are TRBV10-1 and TRBJ2-7; 11 positions match TRBD1. CDR1 is WNHNN, CDR2 SYGVQD, per germline (reference sequence). This CDR3 is 15 amino acids long. V lost 6 bases to trimming and J lost 5 bases; unmatched junction nucleotides: 9. This chain's CDR3 is CASSETDRGLNEQYF. The CDR3, as DNA: TGCGCCAGCAGCGAAACGGACAGGGGGCTGAACGAGCAGTACTTC.

The chain carries TRBV7-2 and TRBJ2-1; D is ambiguous. Germline V CDR1 and CDR2: SGHTA, FQGNSA. The CDR3 length is 15 residues. V gave up 5 bases and J gave up 9 bases, with 20 bases separating them. CDR3: CASSRYSSPPGEQFF. DNA for the CDR3: TGTGCCAGCAGCCGTTACTCTTCCCCCCCTGGTGAGCAGTTCTTC.

The V gene is TRBV6-5, the J gene TRBJ2-2; D ambiguous. The germline V gene has CDR1 MNHEY and CDR2 SVGAGI. The V gene lost 0 bases and the J gene lost 3 bases, with 2 bases spanning the gap. This CDR3 contains 13 residues. This CDR3 is CASSYSHTGELFF. The DNA for the CDR3 is TGTGCCAGCAGTTACTCCCACACCGGGGAGCTGTTTTTT.

This clonotype was observed once. The rearrangement uses TRBV7-2 and TRBJ2-3, with D possibly matching TRBD2 (5 bases). The germline V gene has CDR1 SGHTA and CDR2 FQGNSA. Trimming removed 4 bases from V and 2 bases from J, with 10 bases in between. CDR3 length: 14 residues. The CDR3 loop is CASSSGLITDTQYF. In nucleotides, the CDR3 is TGTGCCAGCAGCTCTGGACTCATCACAGATACGCAGTATTTT. The full variable domain, its missing parts supplied by reference TRBV7-2 and TRBJ2-3, is GAGVSQSPSNKVTEKGKDVELRCDPISGHTALYWYRQSLGQGLEFLIYFQGNSAPDKSGLPSDRFSAERTGGSVSTLTIQRTQQEDSAVYLCASSSGLITDTQYFGPGTRLTVL.

This clonotype has more than one count but fewer than ten. The chain links TRBV29-1 to TRBJ1-1; the D gene is possibly TRBD1 (5 bases). Germline V gives CDR1 SQVTM, CDR2 ANQGSEA. V was cut by 4 bases and J by 1 base, with 7 bases left in between. The CDR3 has 12 residues. CDR3 sequence reads: CSVVTANTEAFF. The DNA for the CDR3 is TGCAGCGTTGTGACAGCGAACACTGAAGCTTTCTTT. The complete variable domain, with remaining parts taken from reference TRBV29-1 and TRBJ1-1, reads SAVISQKPSRDICQRGTSLTIQCQVDSQVTMMFWYRQQPGQSLTLIATANQGSEATYESGFVIDKFPISRPNLTFSTLTVSNMSPEDSSIYLCSVVTANTEAFFGQGTRLTVV.

In its sample, this clonotype was seen once. The chain combines TRBV5-6 with TRBJ2-6; D is unresolved. This CDR3 has 14 amino acids. Germline V lookup: CDR1 SGHDT, CDR2 YYEEEE. Trimming took 4 bases from V and 4 from J, leaving 9 bases between them. The CDR3 DNA reads as TGTGCCAGCAGCCCAACTGAAGGGGCCAACGTCCTGACTTTC. It yields the protein CASSPTEGANVLTF.

This clonotype was picked up one time. This chain uses TRBV5-4 with TRBJ2-4; tentatively, D is TRBD1 (5 bases). The germline V gene encodes CDR1 SGHNT and CDR2 YYREEE (reference sequence). The V gene lost 4 bases and the J gene lost 0 bases, with 8 bases spanning the gap. This CDR3 has 14 amino acids. CDR3 loop: CASSLQGAKNIQYF. CDR3 DNA: TGTGCCAGCAGCCTCCAGGGAGCCAAAAACATTCAGTACTTC.

The V call is TRBV24-1, the J call TRBJ2-3; 7 bases fit TRBD1. J gave up 5 bases and V 5 bases, and 9 bases lay outside the gene matches. Germline CDR1 KGHDR, CDR2 SFDVKD. The CDR3 runs to 15 residues. The CDR3 DNA follows: TGTGCCACCAGTGGTCCGGGACAGAACCAAGATACGCAGTATTTT. Its protein is CATSGPGQNQDTQYF.

V usage is TRBV7-2 and J usage is TRBJ2-6, with D uncertain. The ends were cut back, 7 bases at V and 1 base at J, with 17 bases in the middle. The CDR3 sequence is 17 residues long. Germline CDR1 and CDR2: SGHTA and FQGNSA. The CDR3 DNA reads TGTGCCAGCACCCTCTCCCCGGGCGGATCTGGGGCCAACGTCCTGACTTTC. This translates into CASTLSPGGSGANVLTF.

V usage is TRBV20-1 and J usage is TRBJ1-5, with D maybe TRBD1 (5 bases). This CDR3 contains 15 residues. In germline, CDR1 is DFQATT, CDR2 SNEGSKA (reference sequence). The V gene lost 1 base and the J gene lost 4 bases, with 14 bases spanning the gap. For the CDR3, the DNA is TGCAGTGCTAGAGGAGGGGTTCAATCAAATCAGCCCCAGCATTTT. Translation: CSARGGVQSNQPQHF.

The chain joins TRBV13 to TRBJ2-1, with 9 bases fitting TRBD2. From germline, CDR1 is PRHDT and CDR2 FYEKMQ (reference sequence). The CDR3 covers 14 residues. V trimming: 4 bases; J trimming: 7 bases; junction bases outside the gene matches: 5. The CDR3 reads CASSSRLAANEQFF. CDR3 nucleotide sequence: TGTGCCAGCAGCTCCCGACTAGCGGCTAATGAGCAGTTCTTC.